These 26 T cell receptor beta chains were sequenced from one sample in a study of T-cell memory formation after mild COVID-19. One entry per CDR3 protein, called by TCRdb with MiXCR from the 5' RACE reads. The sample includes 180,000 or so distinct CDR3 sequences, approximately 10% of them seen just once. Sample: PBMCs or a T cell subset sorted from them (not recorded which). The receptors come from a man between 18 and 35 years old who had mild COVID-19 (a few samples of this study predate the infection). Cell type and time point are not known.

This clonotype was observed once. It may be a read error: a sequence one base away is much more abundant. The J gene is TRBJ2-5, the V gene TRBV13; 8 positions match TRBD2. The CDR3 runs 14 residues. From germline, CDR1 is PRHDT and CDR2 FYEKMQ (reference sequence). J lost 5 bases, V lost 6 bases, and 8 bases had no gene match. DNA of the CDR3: TGTGCCAGCAGGACTAGCGTGGGGCTCGAGACCCAGTACTTC. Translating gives CASRTSVGLETQYF.

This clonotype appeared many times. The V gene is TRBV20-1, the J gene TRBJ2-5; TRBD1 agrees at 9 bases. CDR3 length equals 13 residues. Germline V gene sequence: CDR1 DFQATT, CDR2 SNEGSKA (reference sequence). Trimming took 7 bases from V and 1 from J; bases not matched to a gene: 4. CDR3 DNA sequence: TGCAGTGTGACAGGGGGTAGCCAAGAGACCCAGTACTTC. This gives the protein CSVTGGSQETQYF.

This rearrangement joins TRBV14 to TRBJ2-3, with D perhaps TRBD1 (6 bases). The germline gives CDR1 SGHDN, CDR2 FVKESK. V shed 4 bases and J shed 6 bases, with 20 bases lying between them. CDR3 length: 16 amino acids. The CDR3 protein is CASSLGASARSDTQYF. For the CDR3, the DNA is TGTGCCAGCAGCCTGGGGGCGTCCGCCCGGTCGGATACGCAGTATTTT.

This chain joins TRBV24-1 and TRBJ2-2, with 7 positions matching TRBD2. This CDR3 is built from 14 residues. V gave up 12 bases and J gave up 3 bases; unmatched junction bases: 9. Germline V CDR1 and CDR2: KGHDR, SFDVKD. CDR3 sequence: CAVMGGDHTGELFF. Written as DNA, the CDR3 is TGTGCCGTCATGGGAGGGGACCACACCGGGGAGCTGTTTTTT.

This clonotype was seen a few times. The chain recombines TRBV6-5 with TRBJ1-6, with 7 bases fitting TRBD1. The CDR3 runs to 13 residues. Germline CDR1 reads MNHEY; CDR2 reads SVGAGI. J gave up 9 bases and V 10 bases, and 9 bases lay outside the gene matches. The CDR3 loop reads CATRWEGASPLHF. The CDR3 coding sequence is TGTGCCACCCGGTGGGAGGGGGCTTCACCCCTCCACTTT.

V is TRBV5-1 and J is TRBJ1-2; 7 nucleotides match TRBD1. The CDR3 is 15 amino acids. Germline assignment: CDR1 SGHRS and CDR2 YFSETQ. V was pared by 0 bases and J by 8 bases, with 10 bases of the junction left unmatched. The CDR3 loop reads CASSLAADRVKGYTF. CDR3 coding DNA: TGCGCCAGCAGCTTGGCCGCAGACAGGGTGAAAGGCTACACCTTC. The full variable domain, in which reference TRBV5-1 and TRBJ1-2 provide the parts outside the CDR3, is KAGVTQTPRYLIKTRGQQVTLSCSPISGHRSVSWYQQTPGQGLQFLFEYFSETQRNKGNFPGRFSGRQFSNSRSEMNVSTLELGDSALYLCASSLAADRVKGYTFGSGTRLTVV.

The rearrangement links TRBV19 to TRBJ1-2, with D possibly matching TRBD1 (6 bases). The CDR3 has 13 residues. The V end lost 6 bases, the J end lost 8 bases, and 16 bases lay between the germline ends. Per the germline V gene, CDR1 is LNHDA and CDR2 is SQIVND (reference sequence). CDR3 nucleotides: TGTGCCAGTAGAGAGTCGCTAGGGGGAGGCTACACCTTC. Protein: CASRESLGGGYTF.

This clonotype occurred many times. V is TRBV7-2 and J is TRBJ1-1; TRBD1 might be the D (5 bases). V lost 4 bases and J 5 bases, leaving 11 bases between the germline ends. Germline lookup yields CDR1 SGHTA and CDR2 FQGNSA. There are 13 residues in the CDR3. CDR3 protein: CASSSRAGTEAFF. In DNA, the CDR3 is TGTGCCAGCAGCTCCAGGGCTGGGACTGAAGCTTTCTTT.

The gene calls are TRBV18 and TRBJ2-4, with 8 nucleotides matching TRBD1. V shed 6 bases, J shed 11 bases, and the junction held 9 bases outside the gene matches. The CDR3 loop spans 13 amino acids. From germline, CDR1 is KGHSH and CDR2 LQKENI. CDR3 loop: CASSPGQGNLQYF. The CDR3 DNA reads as TGTGCCAGCTCGCCCGGACAGGGTAACCTTCAGTACTTC.

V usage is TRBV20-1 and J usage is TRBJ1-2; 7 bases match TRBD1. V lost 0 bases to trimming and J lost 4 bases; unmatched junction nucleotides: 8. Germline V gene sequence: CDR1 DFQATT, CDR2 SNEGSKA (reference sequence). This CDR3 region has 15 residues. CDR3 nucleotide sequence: TGCAGTGCTAGAGACCCCTCGGGACAGCTCTATGGCTACACCTTC. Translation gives CSARDPSGQLYGYTF.

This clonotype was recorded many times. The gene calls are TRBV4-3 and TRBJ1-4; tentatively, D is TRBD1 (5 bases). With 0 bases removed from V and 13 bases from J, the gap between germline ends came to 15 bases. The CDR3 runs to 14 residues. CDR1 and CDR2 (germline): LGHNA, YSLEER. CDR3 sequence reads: CASSQERQGNPLFF. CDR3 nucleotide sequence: TGCGCCAGCAGCCAAGAGCGCCAGGGTAATCCACTGTTTTTT.

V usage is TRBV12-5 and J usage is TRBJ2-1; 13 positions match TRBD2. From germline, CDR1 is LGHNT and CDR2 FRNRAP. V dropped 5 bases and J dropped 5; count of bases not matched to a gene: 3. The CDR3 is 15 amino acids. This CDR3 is CASGPGLAGDNEQFF. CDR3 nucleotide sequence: TGTGCTAGTGGTCCTGGACTAGCGGGGGACAATGAGCAGTTCTTC.

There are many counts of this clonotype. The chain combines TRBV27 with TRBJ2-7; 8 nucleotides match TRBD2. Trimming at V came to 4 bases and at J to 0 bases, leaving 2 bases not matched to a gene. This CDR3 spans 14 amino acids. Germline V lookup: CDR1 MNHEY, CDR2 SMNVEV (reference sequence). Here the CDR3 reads CASSSRGGSYEQYF. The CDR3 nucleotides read TGTGCCAGCAGTTCACGGGGGGGCTCCTACGAGCAGTACTTC.

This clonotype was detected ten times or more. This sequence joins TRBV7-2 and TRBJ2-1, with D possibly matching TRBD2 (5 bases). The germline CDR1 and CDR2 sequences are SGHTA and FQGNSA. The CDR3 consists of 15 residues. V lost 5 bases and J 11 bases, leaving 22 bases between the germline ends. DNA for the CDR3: TGTGCCAGCAGCCCTCGGGGAGCCCCCTACATACAGCAGTTCTTC. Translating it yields CASSPRGAPYIQQFF.

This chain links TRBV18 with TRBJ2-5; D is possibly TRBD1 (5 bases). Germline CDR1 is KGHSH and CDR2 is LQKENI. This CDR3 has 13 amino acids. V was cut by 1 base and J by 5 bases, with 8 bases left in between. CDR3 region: CASSPRGDETQYF. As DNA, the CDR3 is TGTGCCAGCTCACCACGGGGCGACGAGACCCAGTACTTC.

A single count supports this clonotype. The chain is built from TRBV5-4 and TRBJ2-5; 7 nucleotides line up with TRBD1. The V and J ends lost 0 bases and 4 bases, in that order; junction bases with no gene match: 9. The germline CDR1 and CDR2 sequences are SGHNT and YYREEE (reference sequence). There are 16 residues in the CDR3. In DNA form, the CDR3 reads TGTGCCAGCAGCTTGGGGTCGACAGGGTGGAGAGAGACCCAGTACTTC. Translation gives CASSLGSTGWRETQYF.

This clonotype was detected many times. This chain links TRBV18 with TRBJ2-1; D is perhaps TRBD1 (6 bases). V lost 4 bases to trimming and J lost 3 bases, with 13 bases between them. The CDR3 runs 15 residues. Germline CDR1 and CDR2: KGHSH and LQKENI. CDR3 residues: CASSQNTGIYNEQFF. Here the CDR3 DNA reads TGTGCCAGCTCACAAAACACAGGGATCTACAATGAGCAGTTCTTC.

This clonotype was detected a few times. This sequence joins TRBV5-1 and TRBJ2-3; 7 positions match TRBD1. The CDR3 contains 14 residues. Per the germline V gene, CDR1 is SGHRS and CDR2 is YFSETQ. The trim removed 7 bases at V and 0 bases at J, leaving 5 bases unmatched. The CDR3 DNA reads TGCGCCAGCGCCCCGGGACAGAGCACAGATACGCAGTATTTT. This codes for CASAPGQSTDTQYF. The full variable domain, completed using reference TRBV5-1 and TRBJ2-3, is KAGVTQTPRYLIKTRGQQVTLSCSPISGHRSVSWYQQTPGQGLQFLFEYFSETQRNKGNFPGRFSGRQFSNSRSEMNVSTLELGDSALYLCASAPGQSTDTQYFGPGTRLTVL.

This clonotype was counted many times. CDR3 DNA: TGTGCCAGCAGTGCTCGGGCAGGGGGCCTCGAGCAGTACTTC. Its protein product is CASSARAGGLEQYF. J is TRBJ2-7 and V is TRBV2; 8 nucleotides agree with TRBD1. V trimming: 4 bases; J trimming: 6 bases; junction bases outside the gene matches: 8. Germline V gene sequence: CDR1 SNHLY, CDR2 FYNNEI. CDR3 size: 14 residues.

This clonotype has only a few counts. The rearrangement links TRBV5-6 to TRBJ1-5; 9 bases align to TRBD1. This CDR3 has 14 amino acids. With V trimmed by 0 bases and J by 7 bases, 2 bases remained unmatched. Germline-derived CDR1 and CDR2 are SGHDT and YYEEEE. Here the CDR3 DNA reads TGTGCCAGCAGCTTGGGGACAGGGGCCCAGCCCCAGCATTTT. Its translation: CASSLGTGAQPQHF.

CDR3 region: CASMWNTEAFF. CDR3 bases: TGCGCCAGCATGTGGAACACTGAAGCTTTCTTT. The V and J genes are TRBV10-2 and TRBJ1-1; D gene uncertain. There are 11 residues in the CDR3. The germline V gene encodes CDR1 WSHSY and CDR2 SAAADI. The V end was cut by 7 bases, the J end by 1 base, with 4 bases between.

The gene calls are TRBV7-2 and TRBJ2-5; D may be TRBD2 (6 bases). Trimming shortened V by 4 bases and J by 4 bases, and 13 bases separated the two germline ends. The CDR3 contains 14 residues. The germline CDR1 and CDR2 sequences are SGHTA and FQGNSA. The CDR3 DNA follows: TGTGCCAGCAGCTCACCGGGACTCGTAGAGACCCAGTACTTC. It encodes CASSSPGLVETQYF.

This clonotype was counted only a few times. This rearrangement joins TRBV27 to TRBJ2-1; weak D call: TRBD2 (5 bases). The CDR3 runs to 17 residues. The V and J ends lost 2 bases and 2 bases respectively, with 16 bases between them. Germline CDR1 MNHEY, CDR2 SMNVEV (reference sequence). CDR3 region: CASSLRLGVTTYNEQFF. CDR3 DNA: TGTGCCAGCAGTTTAAGGCTAGGTGTGACTACCTACAATGAGCAGTTCTTC.

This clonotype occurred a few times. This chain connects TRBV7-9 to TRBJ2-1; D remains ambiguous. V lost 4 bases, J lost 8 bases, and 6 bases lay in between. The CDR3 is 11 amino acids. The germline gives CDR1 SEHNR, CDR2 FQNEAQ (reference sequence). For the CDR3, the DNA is TGTGCCAGCAGCTCGTCCTATGAGCAGTTCTTC. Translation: CASSSSYEQFF.

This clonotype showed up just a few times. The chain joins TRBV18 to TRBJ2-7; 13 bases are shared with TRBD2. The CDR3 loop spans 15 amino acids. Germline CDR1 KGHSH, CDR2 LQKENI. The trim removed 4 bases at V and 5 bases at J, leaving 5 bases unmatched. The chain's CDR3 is CASSLTSGGAHEQYF. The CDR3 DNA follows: TGTGCCAGCTCACTAACTAGCGGGGGGGCCCACGAGCAGTACTTC.

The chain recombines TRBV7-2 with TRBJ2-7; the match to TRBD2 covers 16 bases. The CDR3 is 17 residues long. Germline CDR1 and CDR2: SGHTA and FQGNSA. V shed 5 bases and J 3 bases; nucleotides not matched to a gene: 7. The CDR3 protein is CASSRGLAGGPLYEQYV. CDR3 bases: TGTGCCAGCAGCCGGGGACTAGCGGGGGGGCCACTCTACGAGCAGTACGTC.